These 29 T cell receptor beta chains came from one sample sequenced in a study of early T cells in non-severe SARS-CoV-2 infection. One entry per CDR3 protein, called by TCRdb with MiXCR from the 5' RACE reads. Counted here are around 56,000 distinct CDR3 sequences, 13% occurring once; the ten biggest clones make up approximately 8.5%. Sequences were derived from whole blood, sampled at baseline. Receptors originate from an adult who was a healthcare worker with PCR-confirmed SARS-CoV-2 infection or an uninfected control (not recorded which).

A note on this clonotype: The CDR3 ends on some other residue instead of the conserved phenylalanine or tryptophan, so this is likely a read error. The rearrangement links TRBV30 to TRBJ1-1, with no clear D. Trimming took off 2 bases at V and 5 bases at J, with 6 bases between the two ends. Germline V gene data show CDR1 as GTSNPN and CDR2 as SVGIG (reference sequence). The CDR3 consists of 11 residues. In DNA, the CDR3 is TGTGCCTGGAGTAAAGAAACTGAAGCTTTCTCT. Translating gives CAWSKETEAFS.

The chain couples TRBV5-3 to TRBJ1-5, with D possibly being TRBD1 (5 bases). TRBV5-3 is an ORF for which the function is uncertain. The CDR3 runs to 19 residues. Trimming took off 8 bases at V and 0 bases at J, with 27 bases between the two ends. For the CDR3, the DNA is TGTGCCAGCGACCCCCGGGGACCGATACGTTTTTATAGCAATCAGCCCCAGCATTTT. Protein: CASDPRGPIRFYSNQPQHF.

This chain joins TRBV7-3 and TRBJ1-6; 7 bases match TRBD1. The CDR3 length is 13 residues. V shed 5 bases, J shed 7 bases, and the junction held 2 bases outside the gene matches. Germline lookup yields CDR1 SGHTA and CDR2 FQGTGA. The CDR3, as DNA: TGTGCCAGCAGCCCAGGGGGGAATTCACCCCTCCACTTT. Its protein product is CASSPGGNSPLHF.

Only a few counts were recorded for this clonotype. This rearrangement joins TRBV29-1 to TRBJ1-2; TRBD1 matches at 7 bases. V trimming: 4 bases; J trimming: 3 bases; junction bases outside the gene matches: 11. Germline lookup yields CDR1 SQVTM and CDR2 ANQGSEA. The length of the CDR3 is 15 residues. The CDR3: CSVVSLDRADYGYTF. In DNA form, the CDR3 reads TGCAGCGTTGTGTCACTTGACAGGGCTGACTATGGCTACACCTTC.

The chain combines TRBV4-2 with TRBJ2-1, with a weak D call TRBD2 (5 bases). CDR1 is LGHNA, CDR2 YNFKEQ, per germline. The length of the CDR3 is 15 residues. Trimming removed 0 bases at V and 2 bases at J, with 8 bases between. CDR3 nucleotides: TGTGCCAGCAGCCAAGACAGGACTCCCTACAATGAGCAGTTCTTC. Encoded protein: CASSQDRTPYNEQFF.

J is TRBJ1-1 and V is TRBV6-6; D remains ambiguous. The ends were cut back, 5 bases at V and 4 bases at J, with 8 bases in the middle. The CDR3 covers 12 residues. Germline CDR1 is MNHNY and CDR2 is SVGAGI (reference sequence). CDR3 in DNA: TGTGCCAGCAGTCGCCGGAGCACTGAAGCTTTCTTT. Its translation: CASSRRSTEAFF.

V usage is TRBV18 and J usage is TRBJ1-1; weak D call: TRBD1 (5 bases). The ends were cut back, 6 bases at V and 1 base at J, with 9 bases in the middle. Germline V gene lookup returns CDR1 KGHSH and CDR2 LQKENI. The CDR3 contains 13 residues. CDR3 loop: CASSSGRNTEAFF. As DNA, the CDR3 is TGTGCCAGCTCGTCGGGGCGGAACACTGAAGCTTTCTTT.

This clonotype has ten or more counts. V gene TRBV6-2 or TRBV6-3 combines with J gene TRBJ1-1; 9 nucleotides align to TRBD1. CDR1 and CDR2 (germline): MNHEY, SVGEGT. V lost 5 bases, J lost 0 bases, and 4 bases stayed unmatched. CDR3 length: 15 amino acids. The CDR3 DNA reads as TGTGCCAGCAGTGAACGGACAGGGGTGAACACTGAAGCTTTCTTT. This translates into CASSERTGVNTEAFF.

The V call is TRBV20-1, the J call TRBJ2-7, with 7 positions matching TRBD1. J gave up 5 bases and V 4 bases, and 11 bases lay outside the gene matches. There are 14 residues in the CDR3. Germline CDR1 and CDR2: DFQATT and SNEGSKA (reference sequence). CDR3 loop: CSATPLRQGHEQYF. The CDR3 nucleotides read TGCAGTGCTACTCCTCTGAGACAGGGCCACGAGCAGTACTTC.

This clonotype appeared a few times. CDR3 DNA sequence: TGTGCCACCAGTGGTAGTGCGCTCCAAGAGACCCAGTACTTC. Its translation is CATSGSALQETQYF. The rearrangement uses TRBV24-1 and TRBJ2-5; D gene unclear. The CDR3 extends over 14 amino acids. CDR1 is KGHDR, CDR2 SFDVKD, per germline. V lost 5 bases and J lost 1, with 10 bases in between.

This clonotype was observed a handful of times. This chain links TRBV15 with TRBJ1-6; D call uncertain. V lost 1 base, J lost 3 bases, and 10 bases lay in between. This CDR3 has 16 residues. The germline CDR1 and CDR2 sequences are LNHNV and YYDKDF (reference sequence). The DNA for the CDR3 is TGTGCCACCAGCAGAGCAGATACGCTCTATAATTCACCCCTCCACTTT. The encoded protein is CATSRADTLYNSPLHF.

The V call is TRBV5-1, the J call TRBJ2-6; no firm D call. Trimming pared 10 bases from V and 0 bases from J, leaving 11 bases between. This CDR3 comprises 14 residues. In germline, CDR1 is SGHRS, CDR2 YFSETQ. The CDR3 bases are TGCGCCCAAAGCGAACTCTCTGGGGCCAACGTCCTGACTTTC. Amino acids: CAQSELSGANVLTF.

This clonotype is medium-sized in the sample. The chain couples TRBV30 to TRBJ2-1; TRBD2 aligns across 9 bases. CDR3 length: 12 amino acids. Trimming removed 5 bases from V and 6 bases from J; junction bases left unmatched: 2. The germline gives CDR1 GTSNPN, CDR2 SVGIG (reference sequence). In DNA, the CDR3 is TGTGCCTGGGGGGGACTAGCCAATGAGCAGTTCTTC. Protein: CAWGGLANEQFF. Full variable domain (outside the CDR3, taken from reference TRBV30 and TRBJ2-1): SQTIHQWPATLVQPVGSPLSLECTVEGTSNPNLYWYRQAAGRGLQLLFYSVGIGQISSEVPQNLSASRPQDRQFILSSKKLLLSDSGFYLCAWGGLANEQFFGPGTRLTVL.

The rearrangement joins TRBV2 to TRBJ1-6, with D tentatively TRBD1 (6 bases). V shed 6 bases and J shed 6 bases, with 12 bases lying between them. Per the germline V gene, CDR1 is SNHLY and CDR2 is FYNNEI. The CDR3 extends over 14 amino acids. The CDR3 is CASRAGQINSPLHF. In DNA form, the CDR3 reads TGTGCCAGCAGGGCCGGACAGATTAATTCACCCCTCCACTTT.

The chain recombines TRBV20-1 with TRBJ1-1, with unresolved D. In germline, CDR1 is DFQATT, CDR2 SNEGSKA (reference sequence). This CDR3 region has 11 residues. V lost 6 bases to trimming and J lost 2 bases, with 7 bases between them. Written as DNA, the CDR3 is TGCAGTGCGGACCCAAACACTGAAGCTTTCTTT. Its translation is CSADPNTEAFF.

A few counts support this clonotype. The genes are TRBV6-5 and TRBJ1-1, with D unresolved. Germline CDR1 and CDR2: MNHEY and SVGAGI. V gave up 0 bases and J gave up 3 bases, with 11 bases separating them. The CDR3 is made up of 15 amino acids. The CDR3 is CASSYSPPRYTEAFF. CDR3 in DNA: TGTGCCAGCAGTTACTCCCCTCCTCGTTACACTGAAGCTTTCTTT.

This clonotype was seen a few times. The chain recombines TRBV7-2 with TRBJ2-1; tentative D call: TRBD2 (5 bases). Germline V gives CDR1 SGHTA, CDR2 FQGNSA. The CDR3 length is 14 residues. Between the trimmed V and J ends, which lost 3 bases and 2 bases, there was a span of 8 bases. In DNA form, the CDR3 reads TGTGCCAGCAGCTTCGAGGGAACCTACAATGAGCAGTTCTTC. Its translation is CASSFEGTYNEQFF.

This chain uses TRBV6-6 with TRBJ2-7; D possibly matches TRBD1 or TRBD2 (6 bases each). Trimming removed 0 bases from V and 4 bases from J, with 16 bases in between. Germline CDR1 and CDR2: MNHNY and SVGAGI (reference sequence). The CDR3 has 16 amino acids. The CDR3 loop reads CASSYSMRQGRYEQYF. CDR3 nucleotide sequence: TGTGCCAGCAGTTACTCGATGCGGCAGGGGAGGTACGAGCAGTACTTC.

CDR3 in DNA: TGCAGTGCGGCAAGACCGGGACTAGGTGAATACGAGCAGTACTTC. It specifies CSAARPGLGEYEQYF. V and J are TRBV20-1 and TRBJ2-7, with 8 positions matching TRBD2. V was clipped by 6 bases and J by 4 bases; unmatched bases: 14. This CDR3 has 15 residues. CDR1 is DFQATT, CDR2 SNEGSKA, per germline (reference sequence).

The chain recombines TRBV20-1 with TRBJ2-7; 11 bases are shared with TRBD2. The CDR3 sequence is 13 residues long. From germline, CDR1 is DFQATT and CDR2 SNEGSKA (reference sequence). V lost 5 bases and J lost 3; bases outside the gene matches: 3. In DNA, the CDR3 is TGCAGTGCTTCCGGGACTAGCGGCTACGAGCAGTACTTC. As protein: CSASGTSGYEQYF.

On this clonotype itself: One end of the junction does not line up with germline, which may come from a read error. This rearrangement joins TRBV28 to TRBJ2-1; 9 nucleotides agree with TRBD2. This CDR3 contains 11 residues. Germline CDR1 is MDHEN and CDR2 is SYDVKM. The CDR3 DNA is TGTGCCAGCAGTTCGACTAGCGGACGGAACTTC. This encodes CASSSTSGRNF.

The chain recombines TRBV3-1 with TRBJ2-1; no clear D gene. Trimming shortened V by 2 bases and J by 6 bases, and 2 bases separated the two germline ends. This CDR3 has 11 residues. Germline values: CDR1 LGHDT, CDR2 YNNKEL (reference sequence). The CDR3 DNA reads as TGTGCCAGCAGCCAACGCAATGAGCAGTTCTTC. Its translation: CASSQRNEQFF.

As to this clonotype: A much bigger clone sits one base away, suggesting this may be a read error. V usage is TRBV7-2 and J usage is TRBJ2-7; D perhaps matches TRBD1 (5 bases). This CDR3 region has 15 residues. V was clipped by 0 bases and J by 5 bases, with 14 bases between them. CDR1 and CDR2 from the germline V gene are SGHTA and FQGNSA. The CDR3 here is CASSLAGLISNEQYF. The CDR3 DNA reads TGTGCCAGCAGCTTAGCGGGGCTGATCAGCAACGAGCAGTACTTC.

The sample holds a few counts of this clonotype. The V call is TRBV4-3, the J call TRBJ1-5; TRBD1 might be the D (6 bases). CDR1 LGHNA and CDR2 YSLEER come from the germline V gene. Trimming removed 2 bases from V and 7 bases from J, with 12 bases in between. This CDR3 is 14 amino acids long. This chain's CDR3 is CASSQSGAGQPQHF. For the CDR3, the DNA is TGCGCCAGCAGCCAATCAGGGGCGGGACAGCCCCAGCATTTT.

This chain's CDR3 is CASSQGVPGTDTQYF. The CDR3 DNA sequence: TGTGCCAGCAGCCAAGGTGTCCCAGGGACAGATACGCAGTATTTT. The rearrangement uses TRBV3-1 and TRBJ2-3, with TRBD1 as a possible D gene (5 bases). V was clipped by 1 base and J by 3 bases, with 11 bases between them. Per germline, CDR1 LGHDT and CDR2 YNNKEL (reference sequence). CDR3 length equals 15 residues.

The chain links TRBV7-2 to TRBJ2-1, with 13 nucleotides matching TRBD2. V shed 5 bases and J 0 bases; nucleotides not matched to a gene: 10. CDR3 length: 19 amino acids. Looked up from germline, CDR1 is SGHTA and CDR2 is FQGNSA. The CDR3 nucleotides read TGTGCCAGCAGCCCATTTTTGACTAGCGGGAGGAGCTCCTACAATGAGCAGTTCTTC. Amino acids: CASSPFLTSGRSSYNEQFF.

This sequence joins TRBV11-3 and TRBJ2-2; 9 positions match TRBD1. There are 17 residues in the CDR3. Germline V gives CDR1 SGHNT, CDR2 YENEEA. Losses at the gene ends were 5 bases for V and 1 base for J; bases not matched to a gene: 8. CDR3 sequence (DNA): TGTGCCAGCAGCCCCGGGACAGGGACTCTGAACACCGGGGAGCTGTTTTTT. Protein sequence: CASSPGTGTLNTGELFF.

This chain links TRBV12-3 or TRBV12-4 with TRBJ1-6; 11 bases fit TRBD1. V dropped 1 base and J dropped 10; count of bases not matched to a gene: 6. This CDR3 contains 16 residues. CDR3 protein: CASSLGTGGKDSPLHF. The DNA for the CDR3 is TGTGCCAGCAGTTTAGGGACAGGGGGCAAAGACTCACCCCTCCACTTT.

This clonotype was picked up a small number of times. The rearrangement uses TRBV11-2 and TRBJ1-1; maybe TRBD1 (5 bases). CDR3 size: 16 residues. Trimming pared 0 bases from V and 0 bases from J, leaving 11 bases between. Per the germline V gene, CDR1 is SGHAT and CDR2 is FQNNGV. The chain's CDR3 is CASSLDRGRMNTEAFF. The CDR3 DNA is TGTGCCAGCAGCTTAGATCGGGGCAGGATGAACACTGAAGCTTTCTTT.